This T cell receptor beta chain stems from a study of T cells in tuberculosis. Study-level background: T cells were selected with CD1B tetramers loaded with glucose monomycolate.

The time point: new active TB diagnosis, blood taken before or within 7 days of starting treatment. The CDR3 has 14 amino acids. Germline V lookup: CDR1 SGDLS, CDR2 YYNGEE. Losses at the gene ends were 3 bases for V and 8 bases for J; bases not matched to a gene: 5. Assay used: immunoSEQ multiplex PCR; TCRdb lists only in-frame clones, some missing. This sample has 30,000 to 35,000 clones; roughly 93% occur once, and the top ten carry around 10%. Study-wide findings and caveats: Shorter CDR3-alpha in active tuberculosis partly drove smaller distances.

This clone has a single count. The antigen remains unidentified. Sequences were derived from PBMCs, sampled at tuberculosis diagnosis. This receptor was taken from an adult with tuberculosis. The chain has TRBV9 and TRBJ1-2; 12 bases line up with TRBD1. Here the CDR3 DNA reads TGTGCCAGCAGCGCGGGACAGGGGGCTGGGGGCTACACCTTC. Its translation is CASSAGQGAGGYTF. Combining the CDR3 with reference TRBV9 and TRBJ1-2 gives the whole variable domain DSGVTQTPKHLITATGQRVTLRCSPRSGDLSVYWYQQSLDQGLQFLIQYYNGEERAKGNILERFSAQQFPDLHSELNLSSLELGDSALYFCASSAGQGAGGYTFGSGTRLTVV.